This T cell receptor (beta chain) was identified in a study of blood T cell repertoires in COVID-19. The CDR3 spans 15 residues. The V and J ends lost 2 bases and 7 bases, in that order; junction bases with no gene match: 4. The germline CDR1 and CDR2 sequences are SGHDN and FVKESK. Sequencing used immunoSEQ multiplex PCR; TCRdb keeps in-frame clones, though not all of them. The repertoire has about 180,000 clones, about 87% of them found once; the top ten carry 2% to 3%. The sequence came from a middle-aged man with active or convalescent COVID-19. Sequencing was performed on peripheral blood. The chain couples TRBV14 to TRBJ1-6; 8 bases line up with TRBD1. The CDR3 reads CASSQIRGLNSPLHF. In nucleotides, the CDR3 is TGTGCCAGCAGCCAAATCAGGGGGCTCAATTCACCCCTCCACTTT.